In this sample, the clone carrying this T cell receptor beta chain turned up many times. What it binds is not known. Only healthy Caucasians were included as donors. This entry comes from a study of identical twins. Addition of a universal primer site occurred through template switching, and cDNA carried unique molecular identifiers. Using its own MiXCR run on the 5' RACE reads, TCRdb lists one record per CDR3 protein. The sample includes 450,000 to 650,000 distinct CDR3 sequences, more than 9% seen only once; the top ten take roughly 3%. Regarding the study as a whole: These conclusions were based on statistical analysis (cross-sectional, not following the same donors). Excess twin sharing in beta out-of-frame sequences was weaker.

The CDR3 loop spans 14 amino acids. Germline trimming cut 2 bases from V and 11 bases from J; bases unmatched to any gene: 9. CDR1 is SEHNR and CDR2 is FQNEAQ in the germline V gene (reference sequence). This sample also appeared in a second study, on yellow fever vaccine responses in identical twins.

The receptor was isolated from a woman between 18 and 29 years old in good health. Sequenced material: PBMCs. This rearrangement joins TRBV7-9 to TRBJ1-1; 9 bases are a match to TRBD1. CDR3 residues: CASSLINRGLEAFF. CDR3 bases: TGTGCCAGCAGCTTAATAAACAGGGGGCTTGAGGCTTTCTTT.